This TCR beta chain was observed in a study of blood T cell repertoires in COVID-19. Study in general: Sources were T cells, B-cell-depleted T cells, or PBMCs; the material itself was cDNA or gDNA.

V was clipped by 6 bases and J by 8 bases; unmatched bases: 3. The CDR3 is made up of 13 amino acids. Assay: immunoSEQ multiplex PCR; the TCRdb copy retains only in-frame clones and omits some. The repertoire has roughly 400,000 clones, about nine tenths of them found once; the top ten carry 0.6%. Adults between roughly 18 and 95 years of age took part from some 25 US areas. Allocation to cohorts depended on clinical history reported by the participants. Recovered status applied to Cohort 3 donors who had two consecutive negative PCRs. It also applied to those with clearance or with symptom resolution. This clone was detected a few times.

The sequencing sample was made of PBMCs or T cells enriched from blood (not recorded which). This sequence joins TRBV12-3 or TRBV12-4 and TRBJ1-4, with TRBD1 matching over 10 bases. The clonotype was recovered from a man aged 18 to 30 who had recovered from COVID-19. The CDR3 bases are TGTGCCAGCAGACCGGACAGGGGGGAAAAACTGTTTTTT. Encoded protein: CASRPDRGEKLFF.